This T cell receptor beta chain is drawn from a study of T cell changes during pregnancy in multiple sclerosis (dated by TCRdb to the late 2010s). Background for the entire study: The study examined how the T cell repertoire changed over the course of pregnancy in women with multiple sclerosis.

Library method: the immunoSEQ multiplex PCR assay. TCRdb mirrors the immuneACCESS table, restricted to in-frame sequences. Some clones are absent from its copies; in checked studies, under half trace to an unresolved V gene, and the reason for the others is unknown. The sample records 35,000 to 45,000 clones, 70% to 90% of which are singletons. The top ten constitute about 0.57% of the sample. V has 1 base trimmed and J has 2 bases trimmed; junction bases matching no gene number 8. The CDR3 goes from the cysteine to the phenylalanine over 17 residues. Only CDR3 DNA is held: 51 bases, read in frame from base 1. From a lookup of the germline V gene (reference sequence), CDR1 and CDR2 are MNHEY and SMNVEV. Notes on this clone: Which antigen it targets is not known. Per-nucleotide qualities are absent, and no much larger clonotype sits a single base away.

Recombination linked TRBV27 to TRBJ1-2; 9 middle bases align to TRBD1. This specimen was CD4+ T cells from peripheral blood mononuclear cells, taken before pregnancy. The source of this sequence is a female donor with multiple sclerosis, enrolled in a pregnancy study. CDR3 reads: CASSLFARQGENYGYTF. In nucleotide form, the sequence is TGTGCCAGCAGTTTATTTGCCCGACAGGGGGAGAACTATGGCTACACCTTC.